This is a list of T cell receptor beta chains from one sample in a study of T cell repertoires and HLA-DP antigens. The antigens for these receptors are not known. Libraries were prepared by immunoSEQ multiplex PCR; TCRdb keeps only in-frame clonotypes and omits some of them. The sample records approximately 100,000 clones, around nine tenths being singletons. The sample comprised CD4+ T cells from PBMCs. Receptor source: a man aged 50 to 59 in good health and CMV-seronegative. The CDR3 runs from the conserved cysteine through the conserved F or W. Each record gives: V gene, clone size, D gene, J gene, CDR3 protein, CDR3 DNA. The D gene is left open where the match is weak. Clone sizes are given selectively: once, few, many, or a class where the clone is expanded.

>TRBV2|NA|TRBD1|TRBJ2-3
CASSETGQGGDTQYF
TGTGCCAGCAGCGAGACAGGACAGGGCGGAGATACGCAGTATTTT
>TRBV7-9|NA|NA|TRBJ1-1
CASSASDPGWNTEAFF
TGTGCCAGCAGCGCGTCCGATCCGGGCTGGAACACTGAAGCTTTCTTT
>TRBV5-4|NA|TRBD1|TRBJ1-6
CASSLATGTGSSYNSPLHF
TGTGCCAGCAGCTTGGCGACCGGGACAGGAAGCTCCTATAATTCACCCCTCCACTTT
>TRBV10-3|NA|TRBD2|TRBJ2-5
CAISESWASGSRETQYF
TGTGCCATCAGTGAGTCGTGGGCTAGCGGGAGTAGGGAGACCCAGTACTTC
>TRBV7-3|NA|TRBD1|TRBJ2-7
CASSITGQDNEQYF
TGTGCCAGCAGCATTACGGGACAGGATAACGAGCAGTACTTC
>TRBV6-6|NA|TRBD1|TRBJ2-5
CASRLDRGRETQYF
TGTGCCAGCAGACTTGACAGGGGGCGGGAGACCCAGTACTTC
>TRBV27|NA|TRBD1|TRBJ2-1
CASSQIRDRGNEQFF
TGTGCCAGCAGTCAGATCAGGGACAGGGGGAATGAGCAGTTCTTC
>TRBV9|once|TRBD1|TRBJ2-2
CASSAPRTGYGELFF
TGTGCCAGCAGCGCGCCCCGGACAGGGTACGGGGAGCTGTTTTTT
>TRBV7-7|NA|NA|TRBJ2-5
CASSLAGGGRETQYF
TGTGCTAGCAGCTTAGCAGGGGGAGGGCGAGAGACCCAGTACTTC
>TRBV5-4|NA|NA|TRBJ2-7
CASSNTPGGNSYEQYF
TGTGCCAGCAGCAACACTCCAGGGGGGAACTCCTACGAGCAGTACTTC
>TRBV4-3|once|NA|TRBJ2-2
CASSQTGFGELFF
TGCGCCAGCAGCCAAACAGGGTTCGGGGAGCTGTTTTTT
>TRBV19|NA|NA|TRBJ2-7
CASSMQGRVYEQYF
TGTGCCAGTAGTATGCAGGGGCGGGTCTACGAGCAGTACTTC
>TRBV5-1|NA|TRBD1|TRBJ1-2
CASSSGTGQDLYGYTF
TGCGCCAGCAGCTCAGGGACAGGACAAGACCTCTATGGCTACACCTTC
>TRBV30|NA|TRBD1|TRBJ2-1
CAWSSKGQGVLNEQFF
TGTGCCTGGAGTTCAAAGGGACAGGGGGTACTGAATGAGCAGTTCTTC
>TRBV6-6|once|NA|TRBJ2-7
CASRKGGAQEQYF
TGTGCCAGCCGCAAAGGGGGGGCGCAGGAGCAGTACTTC
>TRBV7-9|NA|TRBD1|TRBJ2-7
CASSLEGTGGNEQYF
TGTGCCAGCAGCTTAGAGGGGACAGGGGGCAACGAGCAGTACTTC
>TRBV7-2|NA|TRBD1|TRBJ2-3
CASSLTGVGTDTQYF
TGTGCCAGCAGCTTAACAGGGGTAGGCACAGATACGCAGTATTTT
>TRBV6-6|NA|NA|TRBJ2-5
CATGLLQETQYF
TGTGCCACCGGACTGCTCCAAGAGACCCAGTACTTC
>TRBV6-1|NA|NA|TRBJ1-2
CASSEGLGSYGYTF
TGTGCCAGCAGTGAAGGACTGGGGAGCTATGGCTACACCTTC
>TRBV6-1|NA|NA|TRBJ1-5
CASSPQGMGNQPQHF
TGTGCCAGCAGTCCTCAGGGTATGGGGAATCAGCCCCAGCATTTT
>TRBV12-5|NA|TRBD1|TRBJ2-6
CASGLGTGGLGGANVLTF
TGTGCTAGTGGTTTGGGGACAGGGGGCTTGGGCGGGGCCAACGTCCTGACTTTC
>TRBV15|NA|NA|TRBJ2-3
CATSRVGTGTTYF
NA
>TRBV30|few|TRBD2|TRBJ2-3
CAWSVAASGRRDTQYF
TGTGCCTGGAGTGTGGCGGCTAGCGGGAGGCGAGATACGCAGTATTTT
>TRBV9|NA|NA|TRBJ2-5
CASSVGQSGATQYF
TGTGCCAGCAGCGTAGGACAGTCAGGGGCGACCCAGTACTTC
>TRBV5-1|NA|TRBD1|TRBJ2-1
CASSSDRGNNEQFF
TGCGCCAGCAGCTCGGACAGGGGGAACAATGAGCAGTTCTTC
>TRBV20-1|NA|NA|TRBJ1-2
CSASEYGYTF
TGCAGTGCTTCAGAGTATGGCTACACCTTC
>TRBV6-5|once|NA|TRBJ1-2
CASSEDNYGYTF
TGTGCCAGCAGTGAGGACAACTATGGCTACACCTTC